This T cell receptor (beta chain) was recovered during a study of shared clonotypes between healthy human individuals (dated by TCRdb to the early 2020s). For the wider study: The cohort comprised a couple of women and a few men aged 18 to 49 years. For each donor, CD4 naive and CD4 memory were each given three plates, CD8 naive was given two plates, and CD8 memory was given one plate. The study deeply sequenced blood TCR repertoires of about 5 healthy adults to estimate repertoire size and the extent of clonotype sharing between individuals. Each donor's leukapheresis produced roughly between roughly 0.85 and 10 billion PBMCs. To increase sequencing depth and limit assay-specific biases, different laboratories used diverse techniques to prepare libraries and sequence TCR repertoires. Overall results and qualifications from the work: Because the study included a small number of donors, the genetic and exposure-history diversity represented was limited. Pairwise subsampling led to the expectation that sequencing depth would affect the degree of clonotype sharing among donors. Higher generation probabilities were observed for clonotypes shared by all four sorted-subset donors than for non-shared clonotypes. Even with the large sequencing depth, rarefaction of the sorted-subset datasets indicated that sequencing was incomplete. Sampling was restricted to blood, and TCR repertoires in tissue are likely to differ from TCR repertoires in blood. When a handful of donors were compared, the shared fraction of clonotypes was about 5% for naive CD4, around 3.5% for naive CD8, 2.3% for memory CD4, and around 0.4% for memory CD8. Naive subsets generally had larger estimated clonotype richness than memory subsets did.

CD8 naive samples consisted of CD45RO-negative cells that were positively selected for CCR7, yielding a CD45RA+CCR7+ population without TemRA cells. Donors were healthy HIV-negative adults with no recently reported acute infections or vaccinations. All donors were Caucasian adults living in Nashville, Tennessee, USA. Blood was obtained by leukapheresis, after which PBMCs were separated by Ficoll-Histopaque density gradient centrifugation and cryopreserved in liquid nitrogen vapor phase. Purity and quantity of every magnetically sorted T cell population were checked by analytical flow cytometry. From each sorted fraction, genomic DNA was isolated and quantified by UV absorbance on a Nanodrop 2000c. TCR CDR3 regions were amplified from genomic DNA by multiplex PCR using the deep immunoSEQ assay. Extracted genomic DNA from each cell subset was spread evenly across all wells of several immunoSEQ 96-well plates, with each plate serving as a replicate. For sorted subsets, each replicate PCR was loaded with approximately 190 ng genomic DNA, equivalent to some 31,000 T cell genomes. Purified libraries were measured with a Qubit 3.0 fluorometer, size-checked on a Bioanalyzer 2100, and measured again with the KAPA Library Quantification kit. Every immunoSEQ 96-well plate was sequenced on a dedicated single-read 150-cycle Illumina NextSeq 550 flow cell. As for the authors' bioinformatics: The immunoSEQ output contained only junctional sequences without quality scores, so filtering could not match that applied to full-length reads. To assign V/J genes and CDR3, sequences were annotated against IMGT germline references using PyIR, a Python wrapper for IgBLAST v1.9. Any read was removed if the V/J assignment was weak (E-value above 1e-6), the CDR3 was missing, or the read contained stop codons, out-of-frame junctions, or ambiguous translated residues. V3J clonotypes were defined as sequences sharing an identical inferred V gene, J gene, and CDR3 amino acid sequence. To compute the percentage overlap between repertoires, the number of shared unique clonotypes was divided by the size of the smaller repertoire. RTK rarefaction, the Chao1 estimator, and Recon v2.1 estimates of unobserved clonotypes were used to assess repertoire richness. Generation probabilities for all TCRbeta clonotypes obtained by the gDNA method from a few donors were computed using OLGA. Not all clones reach the TCRdb copy of this immuneACCESS table, which keeps in-frame sequences only. Checked studies attribute under half of the gap to unresolved V genes and leave the rest unexplained. The V and J calls and clone size are taken from that table; D and trimming were inferred from the DNA. The sample has about 2.2 million clones on record, 85% to 95% of them singletons. Under 2% of the sample is in the top ten clones.

In the case of this clone: Its binding antigen is unknown. Base qualities are missing; no much larger clone stands one base away.

The CDR3, cysteine through phenylalanine, is 14 amino acids long. Solely the CDR3 DNA is kept, with 42 bases framed from the first base. Trimming takes 6 bases off V and 3 bases off J; junction bases not matched to a gene: 6. Via the germline V gene (reference sequence), CDR1 is MNHEY and CDR2 SMNVEV. Sequencing was done on a sample of naive CD8+ T cells from PBMCs. In light of the paper, this sample's cell subset or site label describes: CD45RA+CCR7+. The sequence was collected from a young man in good health. Some clones in this sample may be carry-over from other donors' samples. The chain is assembled from TRBV27 and TRBJ2-7, with 9 junctional bases fitting TRBD1. The CDR3 sequence is CASRQGAKGYEQYF. The bases are TGTGCCAGCAGACAGGGGGCGAAGGGCTACGAGCAGTACTTC.